This T cell receptor (beta chain) came from a study of OX40 agonist ivuxolimab in advanced cancers. For the study at large: Dose-escalation patients suffered from hepatocellular carcinoma, melanoma, renal cell or head and neck cancer. A history of anti-PD-1, anti-PD-L1 or anti-CTLA-4 therapy was acceptable, and around 36% had some.

Germline V lookup: CDR1 SGHTA, CDR2 FQGTGA. The length of the CDR3 is 13 residues. J gave up 5 bases and V 5 bases, and 5 bases lay outside the gene matches. Clones were read by immunoSEQ multiplex PCR, and TCRdb kept only the in-frame ones, dropping some. The sample holds 65,000 to 90,000 clones; 65% to 90% are singletons and the top ten take approximately 0.6%. The chain combines TRBV7-3 with TRBJ1-1, with 7 bases fitting TRBD1. Sequencing was performed on CD4+ or CD8+ T cells sorted from blood, taken in a trial of the OX40 agonist ivuxolimab. The sequence derives from an adult with an advanced solid tumor such as melanoma, head and neck, liver or kidney cancer. The CDR3 loop is CASSNRGWTEAFF. As DNA, the CDR3 is TGTGCCAGCAGCAACAGGGGTTGGACTGAAGCTTTCTTT.